The T cell receptor beta chain described here comes from a study of PD-1 blockade in classical Hodgkin lymphoma (TCRdb year 2020). Concerning the study at large: Nivolumab dosing was 3 mg/kg intravenously every 2 weeks, continuing until either disease progression or unacceptable toxicity. A peripheral blood immune signature of response to PD-1 blockade in classical Hodgkin lymphoma was defined using TCR beta sequencing and CyTOF. General study outcomes and caveats: Diversity was lower in patients who began nivolumab less than 1 year after ASCT, so these patients were left out of later analyses to avoid confounding by immune reconstitution. A significant rise by C4D1 was seen in CD4+ but not CD8+ TCR diversity (p=0.0027 vs p=0.16), with the rise being most apparent in complete responders (p=0.02). Newly diagnosed patients were reported to have lower baseline TCR diversity than healthy donors, and relapsed/refractory patients were reported to have lower baseline TCR diversity still. The study covered only a single clinical trial cohort, and the causes of the repertoire differences, possibly disease activity or prior therapy, were still not defined. Among trial patients, those achieving complete response had baseline diversity similar to that of newly diagnosed patients, while diversity was significantly lower in partial responders and progressors.

The CDR3, from cysteine to phenylalanine, totals 17 residues. Here the CDR3 DNA is all that survives: 51 bases in frame from base 1. V has 2 bases trimmed and J has 5 bases trimmed; junction bases matching no gene number 14. From the germline V gene (reference sequence), CDR1 is MNHEY and CDR2 is SMNVEV. Genomic DNA was extracted with the Qiagen DNeasy kit from unsorted PBMCs and from negatively selected CD4+ and CD8+ fractions. TCR beta CDR3 regions were amplified by immunoSEQ multiplex PCR using primers annealing to V and J segments. A synthetic immune receptor repertoire was used to minimize amplification bias, and any residual bias was removed computationally once sequencing was done. Processing in the source paper ran as follows. Custom Python scripts were used to quantify repertoire diversity as the Shannon entropy index. Unsorted, CD4+ and CD8+ repertoires were examined separately, except in combined analyses, for which CD4+ and CD8+ sequences were merged in silico. A clone counted as expanded when the clone's frequency after treatment rose at least 2-fold relative to C1D1, and clones undetected at baseline were given a pseudocount of 0.5. Singleton clones were defined as clones with 0 or 1 copy at C1D1, and non-singleton clones were defined as clones with 2 or more copies. Clones expanded in unsorted samples were assigned a CD4+, CD8+ or unknown annotation through matching of protein sequences in sorted samples from the same patient. Wilcoxon tests on paired samples were used to test changes in diversity from C1D1 to C4D1. The table was pulled from immuneACCESS by TCRdb, which kept in-frame rearrangements only. Such tables lose some clones; where checked, under half of the loss comes from unresolved V genes, and the rest has no known cause. That table is the source of V, J and clone size, and D and trimming were worked out from the DNA. A total of over 60,000 clones appear in this sample, 91% of them only once. Together, the top ten hold about a tenth of the sample.

This clone came up a few times. Its antigen has not been determined. No much larger clone exists at a distance of one base, and base qualities are not known. Interpreted using the paper, the time point label stands for: cycle 4 day 1 (C4D1), after five to seven weeks of nivolumab. Relapse after autologous stem cell transplantation had occurred in all trial patients, and cohorts A, B and C were distinguished by prior brentuximab vedotin exposure. The trial cohort included around 56 patients with relapsed/refractory classical Hodgkin lymphoma, and each patient had a best overall response of complete response, partial response or progressive disease. Trial patients were treated with single-agent nivolumab in the multi-cohort phase II CheckMate 205 trial. An independent review committee assessed best overall response by applying the 2007 International Working Group response criteria. PBMCs from the trial were collected at three points: immediately before nivolumab initiation (C1D1), and during therapy at cycle 2 day 1 and cycle 4 day 1. Peripheral blood was collected in 8 mL Vacutainer Cell Preparation Tubes, from which PBMCs were isolated by centrifugation and then cryopreserved.

The rearrangement joined TRBV27 to TRBJ2-7, with TRBD1 matching 8 junction bases. This TCR was recovered from a human donor with classical Hodgkin lymphoma. This specimen was peripheral blood mononuclear cells (PBMCs), taken before the fourth cycle of nivolumab. At the DNA level, the sequence is TGTGCCAGCAGTTTAGGCCCCTGGGCAGGGGGCCGCCACGAGCAGTACTTC. This codes for CASSLGPWAGGRHEQYF.